The 26 T cell receptor beta chains presented below share a single source sample, sequenced in a study of blood T cells in healthy people across ages. With a J-beta primer mix and a sample-barcoded 5' primer, a second PCR ran about 6 to 11 cycles. TCRdb used MiXCR to reprocess the 5' RACE reads, holding one entry per CDR3 protein. The repertoire holds 630,000 or so distinct CDR3 sequences, around 31% seen once, with 15% to 17% in the top ten. Sequences were obtained from blood. All receptors come from a woman of 80 years or more in good health.

This clonotype was counted at least ten times. The rearrangement links TRBV6-5 to TRBJ1-1; 7 nucleotides align to TRBD1. The CDR3 loop spans 15 amino acids. Germline V gene data show CDR1 as MNHEY and CDR2 as SVGAGI. J gave up 3 bases and V 5 bases, and 9 bases lay outside the gene matches. Here the CDR3 DNA reads TGTGCCAGCAGTAGACAGGGTGGGGGTGACACTGAAGCTTTCTTT. Amino acid sequence: CASSRQGGGDTEAFF.

V and J are TRBV5-5 and TRBJ1-3, with D unresolved. V shed 0 bases and J shed 0 bases, with 7 bases lying between them. This CDR3 region has 15 residues. In germline, CDR1 is SGHKS, CDR2 YYEKEE (reference sequence). CDR3 loop: CASSLVVASGNTIYF. The DNA for the CDR3 is TGTGCCAGCAGCTTGGTGGTCGCCTCTGGAAACACCATATATTTT.

This clonotype was recorded at least ten times. The chain joins TRBV4-2 to TRBJ2-3; the D is unclear. CDR3 length: 15 amino acids. Germline V CDR1 and CDR2: LGHNA, YNFKEQ. The V end was cut by 0 bases, the J end by 0 bases, with 7 bases between. The CDR3 is CASSQEKISTDTQYF. As DNA, the CDR3 is TGTGCCAGCAGCCAAGAGAAGATTAGCACAGATACGCAGTATTTT.

V and J are TRBV6-1 and TRBJ2-2, with TRBD1 matching 12 bases. V gave up 0 bases and J gave up 3 bases; unmatched junction bases: 2. The CDR3 has 17 amino acids. In germline, CDR1 is MNHNS, CDR2 SASEGT. CDR3 DNA: TGTGCCAGCAGTGAAGCTGGGACAGGGGGCTACACCGGGGAGCTGTTTTTT. It specifies CASSEAGTGGYTGELFF.

The chain joins TRBV7-2 to TRBJ2-3; TRBD2 is a possible D gene (6 bases). The germline CDR1 and CDR2 sequences are SGHTA and FQGNSA. V was trimmed by 3 bases and J by 6 bases, leaving 22 bases between them. The CDR3 totals 17 residues. The CDR3 bases are TGTGCCAGCAGCTTCGCCCTGCGGGGCCGCCCAGGGGATACGCAGTATTTT. It translates to CASSFALRGRPGDTQYF.

This clonotype appeared a few times. V and J are TRBV3-1 and TRBJ2-1; possible D gene TRBD2, 5 bases. Trimming took off 4 bases at V and 2 bases at J, with 15 bases between the two ends. The V gene's germline CDR1 is LGHDT and CDR2 YNNKEL (reference sequence). The CDR3 contains 16 residues. The CDR3 spells CASSRGWGAAYNEQFF. The CDR3, as DNA: TGTGCCAGCAGCCGTGGTTGGGGAGCGGCCTACAATGAGCAGTTCTTC.

This clonotype was observed a few times. This chain links TRBV6-6 with TRBJ2-3, with TRBD2 matching over 10 bases. Per germline, CDR1 MNHNY and CDR2 SVGAGI (reference sequence). The length of the CDR3 is 17 residues. V lost 4 bases, J lost 4 bases, and 11 bases stayed unmatched. CDR3 bases: TGTGCCAGCAGTTCCTCGAGCGGGGGGGCCAGTGCAGATACGCAGTATTTT. It specifies CASSSSSGGASADTQYF.

The table lists this clonotype with a few counts. This chain connects TRBV7-9 to TRBJ1-1; a possible D gene is TRBD1 (6 bases). The CDR3 is 13 amino acids. V lost 7 bases, J lost 2 bases, and 11 bases lay in between. Germline values: CDR1 SEHNR, CDR2 FQNEAQ (reference sequence). The DNA of the CDR3 is TGTGCCAGCATCCGGACAGCTAACACTGAAGCTTTCTTT. The encoded protein is CASIRTANTEAFF.

The sample holds a few counts of this clonotype. The chain combines TRBV9 with TRBJ1-2; D is uncertain. V shed 0 bases and J shed 2 bases, with 11 bases lying between them. The CDR3 has 15 residues. Germline CDR1 SGDLS, CDR2 YYNGEE. CDR3 DNA sequence: TGTGCCAGCAGCGTAGGGGCAGACGACAACTATGGCTACACCTTC. This encodes CASSVGADDNYGYTF.

The rearrangement links TRBV5-1 to TRBJ1-2, with a tentative D call TRBD1 (5 bases). The CDR3 contains 16 residues. Germline V gene sequence: CDR1 SGHRS, CDR2 YFSETQ. The V gene lost 3 bases and the J gene lost 5 bases, with 20 bases spanning the gap. The CDR3 reads CASSWGGLLGAYGYTF. The CDR3 DNA follows: TGCGCCAGCAGCTGGGGGGGACTGCTCGGGGCTTATGGCTACACCTTC.

This clonotype was detected ten times or more. This chain joins TRBV5-1 and TRBJ1-4; D is perhaps TRBD1 (5 bases). The CDR3 sequence is 16 residues long. Germline CDR1 is SGHRS and CDR2 is YFSETQ. Trimming cost V 0 bases and J 3 bases, with 12 bases left between them. The DNA of the CDR3 is TGCGCCAGCAGCTTGGGTGCAGGGATTGCTAATGAAAAACTGTTTTTT. Translating it yields CASSLGAGIANEKLFF. Using reference TRBV5-1 and TRBJ1-4 for the parts outside the CDR3, the full variable domain is KAGVTQTPRYLIKTRGQQVTLSCSPISGHRSVSWYQQTPGQGLQFLFEYFSETQRNKGNFPGRFSGRQFSNSRSEMNVSTLELGDSALYLCASSLGAGIANEKLFFGSGTQLSVL.

CDR3 DNA: TGTGCCAGCAGTTTACGGAGACCCCGGGATGGCTACACCTTC. Protein product: CASSLRRPRDGYTF. V usage is TRBV27 and J usage is TRBJ1-2; D is unresolved. Trimming stripped 2 bases from V and 6 bases from J, with 13 bases between. Germline CDR1 reads MNHEY; CDR2 reads SMNVEV (reference sequence). This CDR3 has 14 residues.

This clonotype has a count of ten or more. The CDR3 DNA sequence: TGTGCCAGCAGCGCCTCGACTAGCGGGATTCGCACAGATACGCAGTATTTT. This codes for CASSASTSGIRTDTQYF. V is TRBV9 and J is TRBJ2-3, with 11 bases aligning to TRBD2. The germline gives CDR1 SGDLS, CDR2 YYNGEE. CDR3 length equals 17 residues. The V segment lost 3 bases and the J segment 1 base; nucleotides outside the gene matches: 7. Combining the CDR3 with reference TRBV9 and TRBJ2-3 gives the whole variable domain DSGVTQTPKHLITATGQRVTLRCSPRSGDLSVYWYQQSLDQGLQFLIQYYNGEERAKGNILERFSAQQFPDLHSELNLSSLELGDSALYFCASSASTSGIRTDTQYFGPGTRLTVL.

The CDR3 bases are TGCAGTGCTAGGACAGTAGGTGACTACGAGCAGTACGTC. It is translated as CSARTVGDYEQYV. The rearrangement joins TRBV20-1 to TRBJ2-7, with D possibly being TRBD1 (5 bases). V was trimmed by 3 bases and J by 3 bases, leaving 12 bases between them. CDR1 is DFQATT, CDR2 SNEGSKA, per germline (reference sequence). This CDR3 is 13 amino acids long.

This clonotype was detected only a few times. One end of the junction is discordant with germline, which a read error may explain. J is TRBJ1-3 and V is TRBV28; unclear D gene. Germline values: CDR1 MDHEN, CDR2 SYDVKM. This CDR3 comprises 18 residues. CDR3 coding DNA: TGCCCCCGGTCCCAAGGCTCCCGGGAGGAGTCATCTGGAAACACCATATATTTT. It codes for CPRSQGSREESSGNTIYF.

The chain links TRBV3-1 to TRBJ2-1; 9 bases line up with TRBD2. The CDR3 loop spans 16 amino acids. Germline assignment: CDR1 LGHDT and CDR2 YNNKEL (reference sequence). The V and J ends lost 0 bases and 5 bases, in that order; junction bases with no gene match: 5. CDR3 bases: TGTGCCAGCAGCCAAGATCGGCTAGCGGGGAACAATGAGCAGTTCTTC. Its protein product is CASSQDRLAGNNEQFF.

Comment on this clonotype: A much larger clone lies a single base off, so this may be a read error. V gene TRBV7-6 combines with J gene TRBJ2-5; no clear D. Trimming pared 3 bases from V and 0 bases from J, leaving 5 bases between. Germline V gene data show CDR1 as SGHVS and CDR2 as FNYEAQ. The CDR3 sequence is 13 residues long. CDR3 sequence: CASSFGHQETQYF. The CDR3 DNA reads as TGTGCCAGCAGCTTTGGCCACCAAGAGACCCAGTACTTC.

The genes are TRBV6-2 or TRBV6-3 and TRBJ2-7; tentative D call: TRBD2 (5 bases). The germline gives CDR1 MNHEY, CDR2 SVGEGT. The germline V and J ends were trimmed by 6 bases and 5 bases, with 14 bases remaining between them. This CDR3 is 13 amino acids long. The CDR3 loop is CASSPQDWDEQYF. For the CDR3, the DNA is TGTGCCAGCAGCCCTCAGGACTGGGACGAGCAGTACTTC.

A note on this clonotype: A much more abundant neighbour one base away suggests this may be a read error. This rearrangement joins TRBV6-6 to TRBJ2-1; TRBD2 matches at 12 bases. The DNA end favors TRBJ2-7, so the J call may be wrong. Germline V gene lookup returns CDR1 MNHNY and CDR2 SVGAGI (reference sequence). The CDR3 has 17 amino acids. In nucleotides, the CDR3 is TGTGCCAGCAGTTCACCGACTAGCGGGGGTACCTACAATGAGCAGTACTTC. It codes for CASSSPTSGGTYNEQYF.

This chain links TRBV18 with TRBJ2-1; a possible D gene is TRBD1 (6 bases). This CDR3 is built from 15 residues. In germline, CDR1 is KGHSH, CDR2 LQKENI. V lost 1 base to trimming and J lost 0 bases, with 7 bases between them. CDR3 sequence reads: CASSPQGVSYNEQFF. The CDR3 nucleotides are TGTGCCAGCTCACCACAGGGGGTCTCCTACAATGAGCAGTTCTTC.

The V and J genes are TRBV12-5 and TRBJ1-1; no firm D call. Germline CDR1 reads LGHNT; CDR2 reads FRNRAP. Between the trimmed V and J ends, which lost 1 base and 8 bases, there was a span of 8 bases. The CDR3 length is 12 residues. The CDR3, as DNA: TGTGCTAGTGGTTTGGGGGCGCGGGAAGCTTTCTTT. This sequence encodes CASGLGAREAFF.

With respect to this clonotype: A much larger clone sits a single nucleotide away, making a read error possible. V usage is TRBV6-4 and J usage is TRBJ2-4; TRBD1 agrees at 9 bases. Germline V gene sequence: CDR1 MRHNA, CDR2 SNTAGT. The CDR3 extends over 15 amino acids. V shed 8 bases and J 15 bases; nucleotides not matched to a gene: 20. In DNA, the CDR3 is TGTGCCAGCGCAACGACAGGGGGTTCACTGGTTGAGCGGTACTTC. Encoded protein: CASATTGGSLVERYF.

Concerning this clonotype itself: One base away lies a much larger clone, so this may be a sequencing read error. V and J are TRBV27 and TRBJ2-3; D gene unclear. In germline, CDR1 is MNHEY, CDR2 SMNVEV (reference sequence). This CDR3 has 13 residues. Trimming cost V 3 bases and J 8 bases, with 12 bases left between them. The CDR3, as DNA: TGTGCCAGCAGTTTGTTAGGCCGAGGTACGCAGTATTTT. Protein sequence: CASSLLGRGTQYF.

V is TRBV4-2 and J is TRBJ2-7; TRBD2 matches at 10 bases. The length of the CDR3 is 14 residues. The J segment lost 6 bases and the V segment lost 7 bases, leaving 9 bases of the junction unmatched. Germline values: CDR1 LGHNA, CDR2 YNFKEQ. As DNA, the CDR3 is TGTGCCAGCATCAAAGCGGGAGGGCCCTCCGAGCAGTACTTC. This encodes CASIKAGGPSEQYF.

As concerns this clonotype: This may arise from a read error, as a much more abundant clone is one base away. Because the CDR3 is missing its conserved closing phenylalanine or tryptophan, this is likely a read error. V gene TRBV10-3 combines with J gene TRBJ2-4; the match to TRBD1 covers 9 bases. The last part of the DNA fits TRBJ2-7 better; the J call may be wrong. The CDR3 extends over 14 amino acids. Germline assignment: CDR1 ENHRY and CDR2 SYGVKD. CDR3 DNA: TGTGCCATCTCTATCGGGACAGGGAACCACGAGCAGTACTAC. Translating it yields CAISIGTGNHEQYY.

This rearrangement joins TRBV6-2 or TRBV6-3 to TRBJ2-2; D perhaps matches TRBD1 (5 bases). This CDR3 is built from 13 residues. Looked up from germline, CDR1 is MNHEY and CDR2 is SVGEGT. Trimming pared 6 bases from V and 4 bases from J, leaving 9 bases between. CDR3 region: CASRGRGTGELFF. The CDR3 DNA sequence: TGTGCCAGCAGGGGGCGAGGCACCGGGGAGCTGTTTTTT.